This is a list of T cell receptor beta chains from one sample in a study of blood T cell repertoires in COVID-19. The method was immunoSEQ multiplex PCR; TCRdb's version includes in-frame clones alone and lacks a portion of them. The repertoire holds roughly 150,000 clones, approximately 82% seen once, with about 19% in the top ten. The specimen was peripheral blood. The receptors stem from a woman aged 70-85 years who had recovered from COVID-19. Each CDR3 is given with its conserved first and last residue. The D gene is left open where the match is weak. Rows may omit the clone size; those that give it use once, few, many or a size class.

clone_size	v_call	d_call	j_call	cdr3_nt	cdr3_aa
NA	TRBV5-6	NA	TRBJ2-5	TGTGCCAGCAGCTTGTGGGCAGGGAGGCAGACCCAGTACTTC	CASSLWAGRQTQYF
NA	TRBV10-3	NA	TRBJ1-3	TGTGCCATCAGTGGCGGGGGGGGTGCAAACACCATATATTTT	CAISGGGGANTIYF
NA	TRBV18	NA	TRBJ2-5	TGTGCCAGCTCACCCAGTGGCTCACGGAGGTCAGAGACCCAGTACTTC	CASSPSGSRRSETQYF
NA	TRBV11-3	NA	TRBJ2-1	TGTGCCAGCAGCTTATATGCCACGGTGGAGCAGTTCTTC	CASSLYATVEQFF
NA	TRBV10-3	TRBD1	TRBJ1-1	TGTGCCGCCGACCCCAGGGGACAGGGTGAAGCTTTCTTT	CAADPRGQGEAFF
NA	TRBV5-6	TRBD1	TRBJ2-1	TGTGCCAGCAGCGGAACACAGGGGGCCAATGAGCAGTTCTTC	CASSGTQGANEQFF
NA	TRBV7-9	TRBD2	TRBJ2-2	TGTGCCCCCCGAGGGGTAGCGGGGGCCGAGAACACCGGGGAGCTGTTTTTT	CAPRGVAGAENTGELFF
NA	TRBV30	NA	TRBJ1-5	TGTGCCTGGAGTGTACGGCAGGGCCAGCCCCAGCATTTT	CAWSVRQGQPQHF
NA	TRBV10-3	TRBD2	TRBJ2-3	TGTGCCACCCAGCCGGGGAGGGCCTACAGCACAGATACGCAGTATTTT	CATQPGRAYSTDTQYF
NA	TRBV18	TRBD2	TRBJ2-3	TGTGCCAGCTCACGTGGGACTAGCGGGGCCACAGATACGCAGTATTTT	CASSRGTSGATDTQYF
NA	TRBV12-3/TRBV12-4	NA	TRBJ1-5	TGTGCCAGCAGCCCTCAGGTCAATCAGCCCCAGCATTTT	CASSPQVNQPQHF
once	TRBV6-1	TRBD1	TRBJ1-4	TGTGCCAGCAGTGAAGGACAGGGGGGTAGTGAAAAACTGTTTTTT	CASSEGQGGSEKLFF
NA	TRBV18	TRBD1	TRBJ2-5	TGTGCCAGCTCACCACCCGGGACAGGGGGCGGAGAGACCCAGTACTTC	CASSPPGTGGGETQYF
once	TRBV19	NA	TRBJ1-6	TGTGCCAGTAGTATAGGGGGGCTTTATTCACCCCTCCACTTT	CASSIGGLYSPLHF
NA	TRBV6-5	NA	TRBJ1-5	TGTGCCAGTACGACAGGAGTCTATAGCAATCAGCCCCAGCATTTT	CASTTGVYSNQPQHF
NA	TRBV6-5	NA	TRBJ1-2	TGTGCCACTCAAGACAGCTATGGCTACACCTTC	CATQDSYGYTF
NA	TRBV28	TRBD1	TRBJ1-1	TGTGCCAGCAGTTTAGACAGGGACACTGAAGCTTTCTTT	CASSLDRDTEAFF
NA	TRBV3-1/TRBV3-2	NA	TRBJ1-2	TGTGCCAGCAGCCAACGGACAGACAACTATGGCTACACCTTC	CASSQRTDNYGYTF
NA	TRBV30	NA	TRBJ1-5	TGTGCCTGGAGTAAAACAGGGAATCAGCCCCAGCATTTT	CAWSKTGNQPQHF
NA	TRBV6-5	TRBD2	TRBJ2-7	TGTGCCAGCAGTTACTCGGGACTAGAGGGCTACGAGCAGTACTTC	CASSYSGLEGYEQYF
once	TRBV6-5	NA	TRBJ1-2	TGTGCCAGCAGCCGGGAGGGGGGCTACACCTTC	CASSREGGYTF
NA	TRBV11-1	NA	TRBJ2-1	TGTGCCAGCAGCCCAGGTGGGGCGACCTCCAATGAGCAGTTCTTC	CASSPGGATSNEQFF